These 16 T cell receptor beta chains originate from one sample sequenced in a study of blood T cell repertoires in COVID-19. The repertoire was sequenced with immunoSEQ multiplex PCR; TCRdb's copy has only in-frame clones and lacks some. The sample holds about 64,000 clones, about 88% seen once. Sequencing input: peripheral blood. All receptors derive from a woman aged 55-70 years with COVID-19, enrolled during active disease.

The V and J genes are TRBV7-2 and TRBJ2-2, with 9 bases matching TRBD2. Germline values: CDR1 SGHTA, CDR2 FQGNSA. This CDR3 is 16 amino acids long. After removal of 5 bases from V and 1 base from J, the junction contained 5 bases not matched to a gene. The CDR3 loop is CASSAGGRKNTGELFF. CDR3 DNA: TGTGCCAGCAGCGCGGGGGGGCGAAAGAACACCGGGGAGCTGTTTTTT.

This clone was counted once. The V gene is TRBV19, the J gene TRBJ2-4, with a possible D match to TRBD1 (7 bases). The CDR3 covers 14 residues. Germline CDR1 is LNHDA and CDR2 is SQIVND (reference sequence). The ends were cut back, 5 bases at V and 6 bases at J, with 14 bases in the middle. The CDR3 bases are TGTGCCAGTAGTGCGGGACAGAGTGTAAACATTCAGTACTTC. This codes for CASSAGQSVNIQYF.

The J gene is TRBJ2-5, the V gene TRBV19; no reliable D call. Germline CDR1 and CDR2: LNHDA and SQIVND (reference sequence). The CDR3 runs 14 residues. V lost 5 bases and J 1 base, leaving 11 bases between the germline ends. CDR3 amino acids: CASSFTETQETQYF. The CDR3 coding sequence is TGTGCCAGTAGTTTTACAGAGACCCAAGAGACCCAGTACTTC.

This clone has only one observation. The chain links TRBV19 to TRBJ2-2; 9 bases align to TRBD1. The V segment lost 9 bases and the J segment 3 bases; nucleotides outside the gene matches: 5. From germline, CDR1 is LNHDA and CDR2 SQIVND (reference sequence). This CDR3 region has 14 residues. CDR3 protein: CASHRGLDTGELFF. In nucleotides, the CDR3 is TGTGCCAGCCACAGGGGGCTGGACACCGGGGAGCTGTTTTTT.

V and J are TRBV5-6 and TRBJ1-2; D unclear. V lost 4 bases, J lost 3 bases, and 10 bases lay in between. CDR1 and CDR2 (germline): SGHDT, YYEEEE. The CDR3 length is 13 residues. CDR3 amino acids: CASSAGGYYGYTF. The CDR3 nucleotides are TGTGCCAGCAGCGCGGGTGGGTACTATGGCTACACCTTC.

The chain joins TRBV11-1 to TRBJ1-2; weak D call: TRBD1 (5 bases). V dropped 5 bases and J dropped 3 bases, with 16 bases sitting between them. From germline, CDR1 is SGHAT and CDR2 FQDESV (reference sequence). The CDR3 runs 15 residues. CDR3 protein: CASSPGGGTHYGYTF. The CDR3 coding sequence is TGTGCCAGCAGCCCAGGCGGGGGAACACACTATGGCTACACCTTC.

The chain couples TRBV11-2 to TRBJ2-4; TRBD1 matches at 9 bases. Losses at the gene ends were 2 bases for V and 5 bases for J; bases not matched to a gene: 10. This CDR3 contains 17 residues. From germline, CDR1 is SGHAT and CDR2 FQNNGV. DNA of the CDR3: TGTGCCAGCAGCTTATCCCGCGACAGGGGGTCCCAAAACATTCAGTACTTC. Protein: CASSLSRDRGSQNIQYF.

The rearrangement links TRBV2 to TRBJ1-1; D remains ambiguous. Germline values: CDR1 SNHLY, CDR2 FYNNEI. Between the trimmed V and J ends, which lost 4 bases and 8 bases, there was a span of 11 bases. This CDR3 is 12 amino acids long. In DNA, the CDR3 is TGTGCCAGCAGTGCAGGCCGATGGGAAGCTTTCTTT. Its protein product is CASSAGRWEAFF.

V is TRBV9 and J is TRBJ2-6; a weak D match, TRBD2 (5 bases). The ends were cut back, 4 bases at V and 5 bases at J, with 19 bases in the middle. The CDR3 loop spans 17 amino acids. Germline V gives CDR1 SGDLS, CDR2 YYNGEE. The CDR3 is CASSPQAGGRWANVLTF. In DNA, the CDR3 is TGTGCCAGCAGCCCCCAAGCAGGAGGTAGGTGGGCCAACGTCCTGACTTTC.

J is TRBJ1-3 and V is TRBV7-9; no firm D call. Germline V gene data show CDR1 as SEHNR and CDR2 as FQNEAQ (reference sequence). The V end lost 5 bases, the J end lost 2 bases, and 10 bases lay between the germline ends. This CDR3 has 14 amino acids. The CDR3 protein is CASSSAHPGNTIYF. CDR3 nucleotide sequence: TGTGCCAGCAGCAGTGCGCATCCTGGAAACACCATATATTTT.

V gene TRBV7-8 combines with J gene TRBJ1-2; no firm D call. V lost 5 bases and J lost 8, with 12 bases in between. The CDR3 is made up of 12 amino acids. Germline V lookup: CDR1 SGHVS, CDR2 FQNEAQ. This CDR3 reads CASSPAGGGYTF. The DNA for the CDR3 is TGTGCCAGCAGCCCAGCGGGCGGGGGCTACACCTTC. Looking up the rest from reference TRBV7-8 and TRBJ1-2 gives the full variable domain: GAGVSQSPRYKVAKRGQDVALRCDPISGHVSLFWYQQALGQGPEFLTYFQNEAQLDKSGLPSDRFFAERPEGSVSTLKIQRTQQEDSAVYLCASSPAGGGYTFGSGTRLTVV.

The rearrangement joins TRBV18 to TRBJ1-1, with 10 positions matching TRBD1. The V and J ends lost 6 bases and 0 bases, in that order; junction bases with no gene match: 1. Germline V CDR1 and CDR2: KGHSH, LQKENI. This CDR3 is 14 amino acids long. CDR3 sequence (DNA): TGTGCCAGCTCCGGGACAGGGGTGAACACTGAAGCTTTCTTT. This codes for CASSGTGVNTEAFF.

The CDR3 coding sequence is TGTGCCTGGGGACAGGTCGGCTATGGCTACACCTTC. Its protein is CAWGQVGYGYTF. The chain couples TRBV30 to TRBJ1-2; 7 bases line up with TRBD1. Germline CDR1 is GTSNPN and CDR2 is SVGIG (reference sequence). V shed 5 bases and J 4 bases; nucleotides not matched to a gene: 4. The CDR3 length is 12 residues. Drawing the rest from reference TRBV30 and TRBJ1-2, the complete variable domain is SQTIHQWPATLVQPVGSPLSLECTVEGTSNPNLYWYRQAAGRGLQLLFYSVGIGQISSEVPQNLSASRPQDRQFILSSKKLLLSDSGFYLCAWGQVGYGYTFGSGTRLTVV.

This chain uses TRBV7-9 with TRBJ2-7; no clear D gene. The V and J ends lost 1 base and 0 bases respectively, with 10 bases between them. Germline V lookup: CDR1 SEHNR, CDR2 FQNEAQ (reference sequence). The CDR3 is 15 amino acids. CDR3 nucleotide sequence: TGTGCCAGCAGCTTAGGAAGCTGGAGCTCCTACGAGCAGTACTTC. Protein product: CASSLGSWSSYEQYF.

The rearrangement uses TRBV6-5 and TRBJ1-1; D is uncertain. Germline CDR1 and CDR2: MNHEY and SVGAGI. CDR3 length: 13 residues. V shed 2 bases and J shed 5 bases, with 9 bases lying between them. The CDR3 DNA reads as TGTGCCAGCAGTTACGGCCTCGTGACTGAAGCTTTCTTT. Translation: CASSYGLVTEAFF.

J is TRBJ1-5 and V is TRBV5-1; no reliable D call. Trimming shortened V by 0 bases and J by 0 bases, and 7 bases separated the two germline ends. CDR3 length: 15 amino acids. Germline assignment: CDR1 SGHRS and CDR2 YFSETQ. The CDR3 region is CASSLDVGSNQPQHF. In DNA form, the CDR3 reads TGCGCCAGCAGCTTGGATGTCGGTAGCAATCAGCCCCAGCATTTT.